Presented here are 5 T cell receptor beta chains from one specimen sequenced in a study of blood T cells in healthy people across ages. A J-beta primer mix and a sample-barcoded 5' primer were used in a second PCR of roughly 7 to 12 cycles. TCRdb reanalysed the 5' RACE reads using MiXCR and keeps one entry per CDR3 protein. Here the sample spans fewer than 2,000,000 distinct CDR3 sequences, 34% being singletons. Sequenced material: blood. The receptor source for this set is a woman aged 30 to 39 in good health.

This clonotype was counted only a few times. The genes are TRBV9 and TRBJ1-1; TRBD1 aligns across 10 bases. From germline, CDR1 is SGDLS and CDR2 YYNGEE. The V segment lost 0 bases and the J segment 6 bases; nucleotides outside the gene matches: 11. The CDR3 contains 17 residues. The CDR3 coding sequence is TGTGCCAGCAGCGTAGTAGGAAGACAGGGGGCATCGGCTGAAGCTTTCTTT. Encoded protein: CASSVVGRQGASAEAFF.

The sample holds a few counts of this clonotype. The genes are TRBV7-9 and TRBJ1-2; TRBD1 agrees at 8 bases. This CDR3 is 13 amino acids long. J gave up 7 bases and V 5 bases, and 6 bases lay outside the gene matches. The germline V gene has CDR1 SEHNR and CDR2 FQNEAQ (reference sequence). The CDR3 nucleotides are TGTGCCAGCAGCCCTTCAGGGGGCCGTGGCTACACCTTC. Protein sequence: CASSPSGGRGYTF.

This clonotype was seen a few times. CDR3 in amino acids: CSASINTEAFF. CDR3 nucleotide sequence: TGCAGTGCTAGTATCAACACTGAAGCTTTCTTT. V is TRBV20-1 and J is TRBJ1-1; D remains ambiguous. Trimming shortened V by 3 bases and J by 2 bases, and 4 bases separated the two germline ends. The CDR3 consists of 11 residues. Per the germline V gene, CDR1 is DFQATT and CDR2 is SNEGSKA (reference sequence).

This clonotype showed up just a few times. CDR3 in amino acids: CASSPDLGLDNYNEQFF. Here the CDR3 DNA reads TGTGCCAGCAGCCCAGACCTCGGACTAGACAACTACAATGAGCAGTTCTTC. The chain carries TRBV11-2 and TRBJ2-1; 7 bases are a match to TRBD2. This CDR3 has 17 residues. Germline V gene sequence: CDR1 SGHAT, CDR2 FQNNGV. V dropped 5 bases and J dropped 3; count of bases not matched to a gene: 13.

This clonotype was seen only a few times. The rearrangement joins TRBV9 to TRBJ2-2, with D perhaps given as TRBD1 or TRBD2 (6 bases each). Germline V gene sequence: CDR1 SGDLS, CDR2 YYNGEE. This CDR3 comprises 15 residues. V dropped 4 bases and J dropped 4 bases, with 14 bases sitting between them. This chain's CDR3 is CASSLGGTGTGELFF. CDR3 coding DNA: TGTGCCAGCAGCCTAGGGGGGACTGGCACCGGGGAGCTGTTTTTT.